The clone carrying this TCR beta chain was observed once. Its antigen is as yet unknown. Per germline, CDR1 MNHEY and CDR2 SVGAGI. The length of the CDR3 is 13 residues. Trimming stripped 7 bases from V and 1 base from J, with 10 bases between. The sample comes from a study of T cell responses to AZD1222 COVID-19 vaccine. Findings and caveats of the study: Vaccination with two AZD1222 doses was followed by a rise in Spike-specific TCR breadth and depth. Sampling that yielded the repertoires occurred only after the peak T cell response. Donors in the cohort were predominantly white British and more often female, and clonal diversity was possibly underestimated. Close to half of all spike-specific TCRs reportedly target regions of the variants that are unmutated.

The data were produced by immunoSEQ multiplex PCR, yet TCRdb's version contains in-frame clones alone and is incomplete. This table has about 150,000 clones, about nine tenths appearing once. The chain couples TRBV6-5 to TRBJ1-1; D is unresolved. The source material was peripheral blood, sampled 28 days after the second AZD1222 dose. The receptor's source is an adult who received the AZD1222 COVID-19 vaccine. In nucleotides, the CDR3 is TGTGCCAGCAAAATTCCCCAGAACACTGAAGCTTTCTTT. Amino acid sequence: CASKIPQNTEAFF.